Below, one TCR beta chain is given with its context. Its antigen remains unknown. CDR3 size: 15 residues. Trimming cost V 1 base and J 2 bases, with 9 bases left between them. CDR1 and CDR2 from the germline V gene are MNHNS and SASEGT. This sample was included in a study of T cell responses to AZD1222 COVID-19 vaccine. General study points: Two doses of AZD1222 preceded a rise in Spike-specific TCR breadth and depth. Most donors were white British, females outnumbered males, and clonal diversity was possibly underestimated. Across the whole spike, CD4 TCRs peaked at regions 160-218 and 743-854.

Clones were read by immunoSEQ multiplex PCR, and TCRdb kept only the in-frame ones, dropping some. This table holds approximately 150,000 clones, approximately 92% found once. The receptor was isolated from an adult in good health. The sequencing here drew on peripheral blood, taken on day 0 of AZD1222 vaccination. The chain carries TRBV6-1 and TRBJ1-3; maybe TRBD1 (6 bases). CDR3 sequence reads: CASSEDRAAGNTIYF. CDR3 nucleotides: TGTGCCAGCAGTGAAGACAGGGCCGCTGGAAACACCATATATTTT.